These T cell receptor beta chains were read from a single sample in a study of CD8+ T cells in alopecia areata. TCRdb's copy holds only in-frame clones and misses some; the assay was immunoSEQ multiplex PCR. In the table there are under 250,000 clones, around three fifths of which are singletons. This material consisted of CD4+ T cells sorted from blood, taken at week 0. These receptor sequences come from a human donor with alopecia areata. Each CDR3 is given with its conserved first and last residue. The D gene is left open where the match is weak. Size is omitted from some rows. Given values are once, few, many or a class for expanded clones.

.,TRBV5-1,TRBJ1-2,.,TGCGCCAGCAGCTTGGCTTGGTCAGGGGTTAACTATGGCTACACCTTC,CASSLAWSGVNYGYTF
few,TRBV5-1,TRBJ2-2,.,TGCGCCAGCAGACAAATTATTCGGGGGCCTACTAACACCGGGGAGCTGTTTTTT,CASRQIIRGPTNTGELFF
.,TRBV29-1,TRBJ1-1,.,TGCAGCATGTCGGACCCTGGGGACACTGAAGCTTTCTTT,CSMSDPGDTEAFF
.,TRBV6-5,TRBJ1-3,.,TGTGCCAGCAGCTCCAAATACTCTGGAAACACCATATATTTT,CASSSKYSGNTIYF
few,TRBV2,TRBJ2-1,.,TGTGCCAGCAGCCCCCGTAATGAGCAGTTCTTC,CASSPRNEQFF
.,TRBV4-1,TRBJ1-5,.,TGCGCCAGCAGCCCCTCTGCCCGTGATCCCCAGCATTTT,CASSPSARDPQHF
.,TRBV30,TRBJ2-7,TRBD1,TGTGCCTGGAGTGTACCCGGGACAGGGAACTACGAGCAGTACTTC,CAWSVPGTGNYEQYF
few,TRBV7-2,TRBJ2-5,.,TGTGCCAGCAGCTTCGGGGGAGAGACCCAGTACTTC,CASSFGGETQYF
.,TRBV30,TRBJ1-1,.,TGTGCCTGGAGCGAATGGGTAGAGAACACTGAAGCTTTCTTT,CAWSEWVENTEAFF
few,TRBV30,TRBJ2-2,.,TGTGCCTGGAGGAAGGCCCTCCCAGCCCTGTTTTTT,CAWRKALPALFF
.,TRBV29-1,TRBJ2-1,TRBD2,TGCAGCGCCATACATCTAGCGGGAGGGGCCTGGGACAATGAGCAGTTCTTC,CSAIHLAGGAWDNEQFF
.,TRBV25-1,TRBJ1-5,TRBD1,TGTGCCAGCAGCGACAGGGTGGGAGGGCCCCAGCATTTT,CASSDRVGGPQHF
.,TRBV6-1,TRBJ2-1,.,TGTGCCAGCAGCTCTTTGGATGAGCAGTTCTTC,CASSSLDEQFF
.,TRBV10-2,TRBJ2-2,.,TGCGCCAGCAGTGAGTCTTATATCAACACCGGGGAGCTGTTTTTT,CASSESYINTGELFF
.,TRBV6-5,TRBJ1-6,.,TGTGCCAGCAGTTACTCTCAGGGTCGTAATAATTCACCCCTCCACTTT,CASSYSQGRNNSPLHF
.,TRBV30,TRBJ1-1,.,TGTGCCTGGAGGGACCCTGGGGGAAGATGGACTGAAGCTTTCTTT,CAWRDPGGRWTEAFF
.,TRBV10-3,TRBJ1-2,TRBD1,TGTGCCATCAGTGGACAGGGCTATAACGGCTACACCTTC,CAISGQGYNGYTF
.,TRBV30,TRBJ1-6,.,TGTGCCTGCACTCGACAGAGCTCCTATAATTCACCCCTCCACTTT,CACTRQSSYNSPLHF
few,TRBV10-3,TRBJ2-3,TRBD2,TGTGCCATCAGTGCTGCGGGGGGGCATGGAGATACGCAGTATTTT,CAISAAGGHGDTQYF
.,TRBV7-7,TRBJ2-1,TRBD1,TGTGCTAGCAGCTTAGTAGGGGGACAGTACAATGAGCAGTTCTTC,CASSLVGGQYNEQFF
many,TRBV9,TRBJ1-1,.,TGTGCCAGCAGCGTAGCGTGGGGGAACACTGAAGCTTTCTTT,CASSVAWGNTEAFF
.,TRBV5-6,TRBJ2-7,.,TGTGCCAGCAGCTTGTACGACGAGCAGTACTTC,CASSLYDEQYF
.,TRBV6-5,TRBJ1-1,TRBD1,TGTGCCAGCAGTTACTCGAACAGGGGCGACACTGAAGCTTTCTTT,CASSYSNRGDTEAFF
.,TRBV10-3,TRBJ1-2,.,TGTGCCATCGGGTTAGGCGGGGGCTACACCTTC,CAIGLGGGYTF
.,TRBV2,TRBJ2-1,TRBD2,TGTGCCAGCAGTGGGGAGGGCAATGAGCAGTTCTTC,CASSGEGNEQFF
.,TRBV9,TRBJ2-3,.,TGTGCCAGCAGCGTAGTAACAGATACGCAGTATTTT,CASSVVTDTQYF
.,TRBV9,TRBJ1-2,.,TGTGCCAGCAGCGTAGTAGAGTGGGGCTACACCTTC,CASSVVEWGYTF
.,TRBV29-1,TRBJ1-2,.,TGCAGCGTTGGACAGAACTATGGCTACACCTTC,CSVGQNYGYTF
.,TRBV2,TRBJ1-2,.,TGTGCCAGCAGGACAGGCAACCTCTATGGCTACACCTTC,CASRTGNLYGYTF
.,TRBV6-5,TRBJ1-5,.,TGTGCCAGCAGTTACAACGGGCATCAGCCCCAGCATTTT,CASSYNGHQPQHF
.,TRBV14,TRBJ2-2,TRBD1,TGTGCCAGCAGCCACAGACAGGGGTTTAACACCGGGGAGCTGTTTTTT,CASSHRQGFNTGELFF
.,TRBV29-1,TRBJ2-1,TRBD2,TGCAGCGGATCCGGACTAGCGGGAGCTGGACATGAGCAGTTCTTC,CSGSGLAGAGHEQFF
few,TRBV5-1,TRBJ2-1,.,TGCGCCAGCAGCTGGGACTACAATGAGCAGTTCTTC,CASSWDYNEQFF
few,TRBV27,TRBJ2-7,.,TGTGCCAGCAGTCCCGCGGCCCCAGGTTACGAGCAGTACTTC,CASSPAAPGYEQYF
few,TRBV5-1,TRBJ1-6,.,TGCGCCAGCAGTTCCGGGACACAGCTCGGGTCACCCCTCCACTTT,CASSSGTQLGSPLHF
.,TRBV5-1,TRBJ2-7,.,TGCGCCAGCAGCGTCCCCGGGGGTACCTACGAGCAGTACTTC,CASSVPGGTYEQYF
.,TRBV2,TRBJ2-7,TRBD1,TGTGCCAGCAGAAATACAGGGGGCGAGCAGTACTTC,CASRNTGGEQYF
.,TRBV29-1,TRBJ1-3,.,TGCAGCGTTGATGGAGGAAACACCATATATTTT,CSVDGGNTIYF
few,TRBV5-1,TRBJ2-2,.,TGCGCCAGCAGATGGGGAGACACCGGGGAGCTGTTTTTT,CASRWGDTGELFF
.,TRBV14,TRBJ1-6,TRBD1,TGTGCCAGCAGCCTGGGGAGGGGGCGCACTTCACCCCTCCACTTT,CASSLGRGRTSPLHF
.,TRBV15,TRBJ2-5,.,TGTGCCACCTTTCCAAAACCGGGACAAGTACAAGAGACCCAGTACTTC,CATFPKPGQVQETQYF
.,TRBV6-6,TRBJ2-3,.,TGTGCCAGTACCAGCGCCGATACGCAGTATTTT,CASTSADTQYF
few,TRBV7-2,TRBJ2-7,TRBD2,TGTGCCAGCAGCTTACTAGCGGGCTACGAGCAGTACTTC,CASSLLAGYEQYF
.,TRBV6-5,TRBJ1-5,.,TGTGCCAGCAGTTTCGACAGGTTTGGCAATCAGCCCCAGCATTTT,CASSFDRFGNQPQHF
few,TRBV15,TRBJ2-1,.,TGTGCCACCAGCAGATACACGTCGCGAGCAGACTCCTACAATGAGCAGTTCTTC,CATSRYTSRADSYNEQFF
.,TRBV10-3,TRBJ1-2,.,TGTGCCATCAGTGGAGGCAGGGAAGCTAACTATGGCTACACCTTC,CAISGGREANYGYTF
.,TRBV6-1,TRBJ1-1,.,TGTGCCAGCAGGCCTCCGACTGTTAGCGCTGAAGCTTTCTTT,CASRPPTVSAEAFF
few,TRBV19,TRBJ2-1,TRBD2,TGTGCCAGTAGTATTCTACTAGCGGGAGGAGGCTACAATGAGCAGTTCTTC,CASSILLAGGGYNEQFF
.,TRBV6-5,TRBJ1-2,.,TGTGCCAGCAGTTCCGACACATATGGCTACACCTTC,CASSSDTYGYTF
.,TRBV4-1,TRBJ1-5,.,TGCGCCAGCAGCCAAGATCTGGGTTATCAGCCCCAGCATTTT,CASSQDLGYQPQHF
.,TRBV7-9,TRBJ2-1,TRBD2,TGTGCCAGCAGGACTAGCGGGAGGTACAATGAGCAGTTCTTC,CASRTSGRYNEQFF